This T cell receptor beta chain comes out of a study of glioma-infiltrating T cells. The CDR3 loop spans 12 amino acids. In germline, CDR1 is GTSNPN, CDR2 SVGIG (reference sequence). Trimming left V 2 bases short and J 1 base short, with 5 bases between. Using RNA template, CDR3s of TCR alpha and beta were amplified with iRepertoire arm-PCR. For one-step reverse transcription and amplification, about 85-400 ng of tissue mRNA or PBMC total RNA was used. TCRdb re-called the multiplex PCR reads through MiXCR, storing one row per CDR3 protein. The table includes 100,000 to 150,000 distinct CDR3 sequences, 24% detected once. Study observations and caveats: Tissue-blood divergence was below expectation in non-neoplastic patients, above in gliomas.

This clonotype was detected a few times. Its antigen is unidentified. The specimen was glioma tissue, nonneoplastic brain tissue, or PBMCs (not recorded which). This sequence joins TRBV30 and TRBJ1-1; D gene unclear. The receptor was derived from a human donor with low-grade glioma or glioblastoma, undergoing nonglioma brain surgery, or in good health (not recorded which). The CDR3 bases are TGTGCCTGGAGTAGAGAGAACACTGAAGCTTTCTTT. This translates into CAWSRENTEAFF.